A single sample gave rise to the 7 T cell receptor beta chains below, sequenced in a study of early T cells in non-severe SARS-CoV-2 infection. TCRdb recomputed calls from the 5' RACE reads with MiXCR, one row per CDR3 protein. Among 45,000 or so distinct CDR3 sequences, roughly 4% were seen once, and the ten largest hold more than 2.5%. Sequencing was done on a sample of whole blood. Source of these receptors: an adult who was a healthcare worker with PCR-confirmed SARS-CoV-2 infection or an uninfected control (not recorded which).

This clonotype was seen repeatedly, ten times or more. The chain joins TRBV6-5 to TRBJ2-1; no clear D. CDR3 length: 11 residues. V lost 4 bases to trimming and J lost 8 bases, with 6 bases between them. The V gene's germline CDR1 is MNHEY and CDR2 SVGAGI. CDR3 in amino acids: CASSFRYEQFF. CDR3 bases: TGTGCCAGCAGTTTTAGATATGAGCAGTTCTTC.

At least ten counts were recorded for this clonotype. This chain joins TRBV2 and TRBJ2-2; D is ambiguous. This CDR3 is 14 amino acids long. From germline, CDR1 is SNHLY and CDR2 FYNNEI. The V end was cut by 4 bases, the J end by 1 base, with 7 bases between. The CDR3 loop is CASSVRVNTGELFF. The CDR3 bases are TGTGCCAGCAGTGTAAGGGTGAACACCGGGGAGCTGTTTTTT. Full variable domain (outside the CDR3, taken from reference TRBV2 and TRBJ2-2): EPEVTQTPSHQVTQMGQEVILRCVPISNHLYFYWYRQILGQKVEFLVSFYNNEISEKSEIFDDQFSVERPDGSNFTLKIRSTKLEDSAMYFCASSVRVNTGELFFGEGSRLTVL.

This clonotype showed up many times. The V call is TRBV12-5, the J call TRBJ1-5, with 7 bases lining up with TRBD1. After removal of 1 base from V and 0 bases from J, the junction contained 0 bases not matched to a gene. The germline V gene encodes CDR1 LGHNT and CDR2 FRNRAP. CDR3 size: 15 residues. CDR3 residues: CASGLGDSSNQPQHF. The DNA of the CDR3 is TGTGCTAGTGGTTTGGGGGACAGTAGCAATCAGCCCCAGCATTTT.

This chain uses TRBV6-5 with TRBJ1-5; 10 bases line up with TRBD1. In germline, CDR1 is MNHEY, CDR2 SVGAGI. Trimming took 5 bases from V and 4 from J; bases not matched to a gene: 5. The CDR3 length is 15 residues. CDR3 bases: TGTGCCAGCAGTACTGACAGGGGGCCGAATCAGCCCCAGCATTTT. As protein: CASSTDRGPNQPQHF.

This clonotype occurred many times. The genes are TRBV2 and TRBJ1-2; 9 nucleotides align to TRBD1. Germline loops: CDR1 SNHLY, CDR2 FYNNEI. V lost 4 bases and J lost 3; bases outside the gene matches: 0. There are 13 residues in the CDR3. The CDR3 here is CASSGTGDYGYTF. The CDR3, as DNA: TGTGCCAGCAGTGGGACAGGGGACTATGGCTACACCTTC.

This clonotype showed up just a few times. The V gene is TRBV28, the J gene TRBJ2-1; 8 nucleotides match TRBD2. Germline V gives CDR1 MDHEN, CDR2 SYDVKM. V shed 7 bases, J shed 5 bases, and the junction held 16 bases outside the gene matches. The CDR3 consists of 17 residues. CDR3 residues: CASTGRLASLGHNEQFF. The CDR3, as DNA: TGTGCCAGCACGGGTAGACTAGCGAGTCTGGGACACAATGAGCAGTTCTTC.

The chain combines TRBV20-1 with TRBJ2-7, with 10 bases fitting TRBD2. CDR3 length equals 15 residues. J gave up 5 bases and V 0 bases, and 7 bases lay outside the gene matches. Germline-derived CDR1 and CDR2 are DFQATT and SNEGSKA (reference sequence). CDR3 sequence: CSARDLSGGVDEQYF. Here the CDR3 DNA reads TGCAGTGCTAGAGATTTGAGCGGGGGGGTCGACGAGCAGTACTTC.